The source of this T cell receptor (beta chain) is a study of T cell changes during pregnancy in multiple sclerosis. Germline loops: CDR1 SGDLS, CDR2 YYNGEE. V lost 4 bases, J lost 6 bases, and 8 bases stayed unmatched. CDR3 length equals 15 residues. Some clones are missing from TCRdb's copy, which holds only in-frame ones; the method was immunoSEQ multiplex PCR. The sample consists of some 80,000 clones, 80% to 95% of them appearing once. The source material was peripheral blood, sampled in the first trimester of pregnancy. The receptor was isolated from a female donor with multiple sclerosis, enrolled in a pregnancy study. This chain uses TRBV9 with TRBJ2-1; 9 nucleotides align to TRBD2. CDR3 sequence reads: CASSTRTSVGNEQFF. The CDR3 DNA reads as TGTGCCAGCAGCACACGGACTAGCGTCGGCAATGAGCAGTTCTTC.